In its sample, the clone carrying this TCR beta chain was seen once. Here immunoSEQ multiplex PCR was the method, and the copy in TCRdb shows in-frame clones only, minus some. The table shows 65,000 to 90,000 clones, with over 75% occurring only once. This entry belongs to a study of OX40 agonist ivuxolimab in advanced cancers. There are 14 residues in the CDR3. In germline, CDR1 is SGDLS, CDR2 YYNGEE. V lost 0 bases to trimming and J lost 4 bases, with 7 bases between them. The V and J genes are TRBV9 and TRBJ1-4, with D unclear. This sequence was found in an adult with an advanced solid tumor such as melanoma, head and neck, liver or kidney cancer. The sample was CD4+ or CD8+ T cells sorted from blood, taken in a trial of the OX40 agonist ivuxolimab. CDR3: CASSVGHGNEKLFF. CDR3 DNA sequence: TGTGCCAGCAGCGTAGGTCATGGTAATGAAAAACTGTTTTTT.